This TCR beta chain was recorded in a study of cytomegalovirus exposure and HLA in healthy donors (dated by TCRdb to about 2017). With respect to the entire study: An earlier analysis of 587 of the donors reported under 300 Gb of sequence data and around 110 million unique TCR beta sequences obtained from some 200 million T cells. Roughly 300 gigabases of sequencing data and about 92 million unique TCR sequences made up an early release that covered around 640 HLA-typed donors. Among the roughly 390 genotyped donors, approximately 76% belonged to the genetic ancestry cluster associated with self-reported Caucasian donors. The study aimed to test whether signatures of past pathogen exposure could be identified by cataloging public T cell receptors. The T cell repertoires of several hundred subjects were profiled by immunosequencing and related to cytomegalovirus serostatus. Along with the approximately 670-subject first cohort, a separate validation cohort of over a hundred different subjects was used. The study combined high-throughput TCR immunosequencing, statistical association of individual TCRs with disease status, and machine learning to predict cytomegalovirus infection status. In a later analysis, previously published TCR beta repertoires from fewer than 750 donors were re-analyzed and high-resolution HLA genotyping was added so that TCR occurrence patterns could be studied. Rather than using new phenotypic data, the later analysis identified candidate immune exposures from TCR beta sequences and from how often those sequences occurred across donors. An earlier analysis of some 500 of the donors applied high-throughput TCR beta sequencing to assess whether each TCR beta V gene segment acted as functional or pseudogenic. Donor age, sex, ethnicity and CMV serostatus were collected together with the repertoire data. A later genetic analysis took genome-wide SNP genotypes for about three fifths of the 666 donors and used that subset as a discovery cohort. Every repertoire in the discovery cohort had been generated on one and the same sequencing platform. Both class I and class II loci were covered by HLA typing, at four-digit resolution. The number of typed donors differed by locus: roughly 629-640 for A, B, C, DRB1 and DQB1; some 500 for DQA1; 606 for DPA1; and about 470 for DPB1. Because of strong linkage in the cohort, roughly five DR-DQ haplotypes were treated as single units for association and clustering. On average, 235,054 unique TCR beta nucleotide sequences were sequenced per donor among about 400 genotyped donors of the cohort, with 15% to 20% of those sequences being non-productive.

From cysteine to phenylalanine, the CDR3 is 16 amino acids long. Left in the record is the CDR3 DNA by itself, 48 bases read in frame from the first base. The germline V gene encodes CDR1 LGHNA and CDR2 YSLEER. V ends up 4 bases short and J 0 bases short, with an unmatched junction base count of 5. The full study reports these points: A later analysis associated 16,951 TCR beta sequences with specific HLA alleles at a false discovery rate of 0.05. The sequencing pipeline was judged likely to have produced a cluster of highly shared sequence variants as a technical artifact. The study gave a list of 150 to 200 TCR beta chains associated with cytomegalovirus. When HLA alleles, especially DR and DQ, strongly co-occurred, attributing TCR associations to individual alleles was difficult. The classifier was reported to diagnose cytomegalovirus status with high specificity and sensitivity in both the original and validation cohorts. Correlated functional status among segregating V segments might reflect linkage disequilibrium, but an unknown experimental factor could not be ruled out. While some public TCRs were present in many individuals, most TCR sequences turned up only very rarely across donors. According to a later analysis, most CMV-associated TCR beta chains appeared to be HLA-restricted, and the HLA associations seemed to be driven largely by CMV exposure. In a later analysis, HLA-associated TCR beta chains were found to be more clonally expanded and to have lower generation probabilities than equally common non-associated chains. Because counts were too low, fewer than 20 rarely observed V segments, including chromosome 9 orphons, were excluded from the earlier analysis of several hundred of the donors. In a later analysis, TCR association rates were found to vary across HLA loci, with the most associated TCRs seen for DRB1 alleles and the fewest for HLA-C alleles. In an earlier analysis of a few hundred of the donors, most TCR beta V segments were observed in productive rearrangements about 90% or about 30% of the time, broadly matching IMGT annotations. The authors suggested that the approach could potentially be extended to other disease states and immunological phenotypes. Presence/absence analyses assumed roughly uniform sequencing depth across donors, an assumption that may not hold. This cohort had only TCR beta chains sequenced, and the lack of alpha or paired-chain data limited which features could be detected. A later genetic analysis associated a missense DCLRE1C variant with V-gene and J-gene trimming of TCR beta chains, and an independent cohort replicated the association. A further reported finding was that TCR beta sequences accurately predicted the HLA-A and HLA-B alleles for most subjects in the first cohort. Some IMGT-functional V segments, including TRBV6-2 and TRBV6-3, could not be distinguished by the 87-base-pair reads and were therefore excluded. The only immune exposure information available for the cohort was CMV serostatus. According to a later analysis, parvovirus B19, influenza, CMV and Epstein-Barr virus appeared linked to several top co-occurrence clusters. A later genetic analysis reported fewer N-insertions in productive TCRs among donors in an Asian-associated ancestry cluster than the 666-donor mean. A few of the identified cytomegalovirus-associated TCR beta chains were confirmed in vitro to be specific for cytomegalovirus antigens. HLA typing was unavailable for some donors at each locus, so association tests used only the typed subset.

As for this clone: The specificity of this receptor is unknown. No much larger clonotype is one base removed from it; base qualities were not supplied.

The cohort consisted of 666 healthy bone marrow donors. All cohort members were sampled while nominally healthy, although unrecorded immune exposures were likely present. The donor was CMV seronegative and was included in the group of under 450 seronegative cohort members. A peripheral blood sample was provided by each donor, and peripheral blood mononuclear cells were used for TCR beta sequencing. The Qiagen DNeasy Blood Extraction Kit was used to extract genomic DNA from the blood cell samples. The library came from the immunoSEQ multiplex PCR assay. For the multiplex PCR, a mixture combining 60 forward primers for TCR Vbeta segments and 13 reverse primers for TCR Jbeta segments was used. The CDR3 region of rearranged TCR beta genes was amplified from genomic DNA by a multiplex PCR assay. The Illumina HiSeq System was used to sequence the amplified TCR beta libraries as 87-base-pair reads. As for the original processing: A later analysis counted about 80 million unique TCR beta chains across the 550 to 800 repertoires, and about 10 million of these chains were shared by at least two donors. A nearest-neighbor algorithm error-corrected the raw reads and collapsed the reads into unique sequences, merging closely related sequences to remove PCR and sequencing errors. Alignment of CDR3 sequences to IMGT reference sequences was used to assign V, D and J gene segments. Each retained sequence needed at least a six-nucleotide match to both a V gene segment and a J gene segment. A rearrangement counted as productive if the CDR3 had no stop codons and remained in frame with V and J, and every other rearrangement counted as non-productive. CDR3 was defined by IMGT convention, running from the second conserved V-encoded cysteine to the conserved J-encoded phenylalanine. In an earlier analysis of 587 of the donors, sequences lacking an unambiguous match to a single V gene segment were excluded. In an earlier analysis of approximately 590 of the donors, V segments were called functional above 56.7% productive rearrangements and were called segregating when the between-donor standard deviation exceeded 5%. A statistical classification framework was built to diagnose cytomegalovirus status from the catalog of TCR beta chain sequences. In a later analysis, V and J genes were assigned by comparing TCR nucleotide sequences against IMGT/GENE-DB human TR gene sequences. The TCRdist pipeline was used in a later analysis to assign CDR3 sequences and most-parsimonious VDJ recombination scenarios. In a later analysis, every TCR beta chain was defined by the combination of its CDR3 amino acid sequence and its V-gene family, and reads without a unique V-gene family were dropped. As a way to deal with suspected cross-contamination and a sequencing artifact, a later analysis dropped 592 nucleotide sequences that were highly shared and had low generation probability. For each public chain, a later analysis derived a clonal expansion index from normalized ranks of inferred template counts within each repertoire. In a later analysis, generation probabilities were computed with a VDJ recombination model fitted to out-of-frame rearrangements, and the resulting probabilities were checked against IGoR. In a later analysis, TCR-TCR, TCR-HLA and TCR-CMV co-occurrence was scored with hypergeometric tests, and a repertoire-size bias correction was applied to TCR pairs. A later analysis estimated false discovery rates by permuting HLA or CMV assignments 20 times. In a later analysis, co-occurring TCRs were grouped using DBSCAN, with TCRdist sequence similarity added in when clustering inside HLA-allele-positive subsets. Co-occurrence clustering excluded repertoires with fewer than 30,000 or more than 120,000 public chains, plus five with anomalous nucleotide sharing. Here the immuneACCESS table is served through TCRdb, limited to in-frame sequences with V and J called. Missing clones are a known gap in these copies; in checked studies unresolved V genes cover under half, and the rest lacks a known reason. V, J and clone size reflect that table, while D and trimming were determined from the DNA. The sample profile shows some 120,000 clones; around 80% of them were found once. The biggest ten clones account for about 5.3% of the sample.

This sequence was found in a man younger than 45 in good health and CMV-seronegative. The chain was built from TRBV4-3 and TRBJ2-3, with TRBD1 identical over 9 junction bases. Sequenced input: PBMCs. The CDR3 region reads CASSRRTGASTDTQYF. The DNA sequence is TGCGCCAGCAGCCGCCGGACAGGGGCTAGCACAGATACGCAGTATTTT.